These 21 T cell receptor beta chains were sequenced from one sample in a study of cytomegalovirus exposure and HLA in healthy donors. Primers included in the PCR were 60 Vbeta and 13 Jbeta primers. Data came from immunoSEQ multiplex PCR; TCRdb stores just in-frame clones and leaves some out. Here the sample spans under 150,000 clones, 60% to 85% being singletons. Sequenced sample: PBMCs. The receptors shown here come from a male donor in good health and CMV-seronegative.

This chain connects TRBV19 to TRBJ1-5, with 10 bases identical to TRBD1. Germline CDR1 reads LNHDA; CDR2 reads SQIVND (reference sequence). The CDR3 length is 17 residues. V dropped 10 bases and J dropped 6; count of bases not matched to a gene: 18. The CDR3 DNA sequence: TGTGCCACCGTAGGGGGACAGGGGAACGTCAAGGGTCAGCCCCAGCATTTT. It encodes CATVGGQGNVKGQPQHF.

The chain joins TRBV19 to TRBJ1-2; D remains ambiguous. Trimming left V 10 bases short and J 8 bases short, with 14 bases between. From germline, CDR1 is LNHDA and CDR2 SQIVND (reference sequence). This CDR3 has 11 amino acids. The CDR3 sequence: CATWRGDGYTF. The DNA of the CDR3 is TGTGCCACTTGGCGGGGTGACGGCTACACCTTC.

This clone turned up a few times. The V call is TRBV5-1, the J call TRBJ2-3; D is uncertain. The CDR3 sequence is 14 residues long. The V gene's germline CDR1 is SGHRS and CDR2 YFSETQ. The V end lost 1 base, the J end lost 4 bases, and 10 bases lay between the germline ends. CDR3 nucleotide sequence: TGCGCCAGCAGCTTGTATACGACTGCAGATACGCAGTATTTT. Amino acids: CASSLYTTADTQYF.

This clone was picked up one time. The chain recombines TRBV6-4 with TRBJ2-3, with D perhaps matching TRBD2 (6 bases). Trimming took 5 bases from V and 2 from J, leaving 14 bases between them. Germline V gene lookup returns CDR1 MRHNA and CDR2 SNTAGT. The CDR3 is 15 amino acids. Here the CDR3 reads CASSNLAEPTDTQYF. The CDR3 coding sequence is TGTGCCAGCAGTAATTTAGCGGAACCCACAGATACGCAGTATTTT.

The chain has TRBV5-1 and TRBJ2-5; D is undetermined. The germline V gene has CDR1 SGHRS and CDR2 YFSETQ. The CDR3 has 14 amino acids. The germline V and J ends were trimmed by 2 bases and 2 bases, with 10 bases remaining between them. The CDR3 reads CASSFLTQQETQYF. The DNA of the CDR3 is TGCGCCAGCAGCTTCCTAACACAGCAAGAGACCCAGTACTTC.

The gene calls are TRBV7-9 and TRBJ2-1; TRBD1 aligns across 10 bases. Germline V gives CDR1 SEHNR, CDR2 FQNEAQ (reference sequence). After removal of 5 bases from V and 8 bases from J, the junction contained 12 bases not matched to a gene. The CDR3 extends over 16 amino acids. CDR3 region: CASSPPTGGDRYEQFF. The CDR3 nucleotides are TGTGCCAGCAGCCCCCCGACAGGGGGCGATCGGTATGAGCAGTTCTTC.

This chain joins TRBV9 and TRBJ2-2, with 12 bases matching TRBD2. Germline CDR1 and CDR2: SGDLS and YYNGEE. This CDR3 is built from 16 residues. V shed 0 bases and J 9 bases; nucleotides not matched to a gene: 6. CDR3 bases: TGTGCCAGCAGCGTAGAGGCTAGCGGGAGGGGGCGGGAGCTGTTTTTT. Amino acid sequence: CASSVEASGRGRELFF. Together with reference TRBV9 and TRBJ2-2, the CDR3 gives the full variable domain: DSGVTQTPKHLITATGQRVTLRCSPRSGDLSVYWYQQSLDQGLQFLIQYYNGEERAKGNILERFSAQQFPDLHSELNLSSLELGDSALYFCASSVEASGRGRELFFGEGSRLTVL.

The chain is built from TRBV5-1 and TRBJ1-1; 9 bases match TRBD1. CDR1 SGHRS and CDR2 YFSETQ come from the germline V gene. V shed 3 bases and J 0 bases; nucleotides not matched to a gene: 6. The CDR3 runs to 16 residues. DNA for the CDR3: TGCGCCAGCAGCTACCGCCGGACAGGGGTGAACACTGAAGCTTTCTTT. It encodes CASSYRRTGVNTEAFF.

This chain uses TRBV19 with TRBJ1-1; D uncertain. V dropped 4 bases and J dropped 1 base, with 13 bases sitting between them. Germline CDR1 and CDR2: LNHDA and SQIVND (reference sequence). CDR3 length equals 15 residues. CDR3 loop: CASSSPPGTNTEAFF. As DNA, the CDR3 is TGTGCCAGTAGTAGCCCCCCGGGTACGAACACTGAAGCTTTCTTT. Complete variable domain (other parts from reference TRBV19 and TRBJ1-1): DGGITQSPKYLFRKEGQNVTLSCEQNLNHDAMYWYRQDPGQGLRLIYYSQIVNDFQKGDIAEGYSVSREKKESFPLTVTSAQKNPTAFYLCASSSPPGTNTEAFFGQGTRLTVV.

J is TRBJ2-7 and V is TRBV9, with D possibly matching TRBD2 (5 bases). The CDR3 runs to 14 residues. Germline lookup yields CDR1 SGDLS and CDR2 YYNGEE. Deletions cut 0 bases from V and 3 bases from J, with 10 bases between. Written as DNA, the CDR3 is TGTGCCAGCAGCGTAGCAGCGGATCACTACGAGCAGTACTTC. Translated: CASSVAADHYEQYF.

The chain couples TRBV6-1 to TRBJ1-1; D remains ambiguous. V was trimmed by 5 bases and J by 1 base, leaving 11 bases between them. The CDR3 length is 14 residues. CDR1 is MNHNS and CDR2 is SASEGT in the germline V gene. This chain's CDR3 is CASSRTSENTEAFF. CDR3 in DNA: TGTGCCAGCAGTAGAACATCTGAGAACACTGAAGCTTTCTTT.

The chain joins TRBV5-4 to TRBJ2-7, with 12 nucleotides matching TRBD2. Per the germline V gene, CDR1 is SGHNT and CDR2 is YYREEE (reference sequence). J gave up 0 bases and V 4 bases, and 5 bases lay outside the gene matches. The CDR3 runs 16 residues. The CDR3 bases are TGTGCCAGCAGCCCTTCGACTAGCGGGAGCTCCTACGAGCAGTACTTC. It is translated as CASSPSTSGSSYEQYF.

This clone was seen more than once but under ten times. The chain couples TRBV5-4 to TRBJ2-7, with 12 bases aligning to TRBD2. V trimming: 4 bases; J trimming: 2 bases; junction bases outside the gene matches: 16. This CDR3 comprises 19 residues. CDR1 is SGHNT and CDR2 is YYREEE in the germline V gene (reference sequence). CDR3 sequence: CASSPGILAGGLRPYEQYF. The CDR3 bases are TGTGCCAGCAGCCCTGGAATACTAGCGGGGGGTTTGAGACCCTACGAGCAGTACTTC.

The CDR3 loop is CASSWDTLNTEAFF. The CDR3 nucleotides are TGTGCCAGCAGCTGGGACACCTTGAACACTGAAGCTTTCTTT. This chain links TRBV7-8 with TRBJ1-1; tentatively, D is TRBD1 (6 bases). CDR1 is SGHVS, CDR2 FQNEAQ, per germline. V dropped 4 bases and J dropped 0 bases, with 9 bases sitting between them. The CDR3 runs 14 residues.

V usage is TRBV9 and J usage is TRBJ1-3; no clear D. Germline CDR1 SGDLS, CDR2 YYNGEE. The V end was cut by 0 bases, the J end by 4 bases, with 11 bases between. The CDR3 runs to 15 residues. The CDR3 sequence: CASSVEARGGNTIYF. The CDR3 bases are TGTGCCAGCAGCGTAGAGGCCCGCGGAGGAAACACCATATATTTT. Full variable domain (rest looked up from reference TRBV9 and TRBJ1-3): DSGVTQTPKHLITATGQRVTLRCSPRSGDLSVYWYQQSLDQGLQFLIQYYNGEERAKGNILERFSAQQFPDLHSELNLSSLELGDSALYFCASSVEARGGNTIYFGEGSWLTVV.

The CDR3 is CASAVPGDTYGYTF. The CDR3 nucleotides read TGCGCCAGCGCCGTGCCCGGGGACACCTATGGCTACACCTTC. The chain has TRBV5-1 and TRBJ1-2, with D maybe TRBD1 (6 bases). The germline V gene encodes CDR1 SGHRS and CDR2 YFSETQ. The CDR3 extends over 14 amino acids. Trimming stripped 7 bases from V and 4 bases from J, with 17 bases between. The complete variable domain, with remaining parts taken from reference TRBV5-1 and TRBJ1-2, reads KAGVTQTPRYLIKTRGQQVTLSCSPISGHRSVSWYQQTPGQGLQFLFEYFSETQRNKGNFPGRFSGRQFSNSRSEMNVSTLELGDSALYLCASAVPGDTYGYTFGSGTRLTVV.

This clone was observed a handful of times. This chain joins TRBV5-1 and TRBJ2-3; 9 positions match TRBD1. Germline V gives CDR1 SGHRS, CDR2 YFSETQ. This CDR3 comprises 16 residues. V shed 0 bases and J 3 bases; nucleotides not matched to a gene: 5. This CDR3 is CASSLGPGQGTDTQYF. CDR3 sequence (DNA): TGCGCCAGCAGCTTGGGTCCGGGACAGGGAACAGATACGCAGTATTTT.

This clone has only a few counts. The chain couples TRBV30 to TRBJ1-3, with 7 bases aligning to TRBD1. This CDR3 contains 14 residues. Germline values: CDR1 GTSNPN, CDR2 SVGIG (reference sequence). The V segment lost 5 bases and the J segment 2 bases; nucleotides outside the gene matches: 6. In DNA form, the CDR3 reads TGTGCCTGGGGACAGGATAATGCTGGAAACACCATATATTTT. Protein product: CAWGQDNAGNTIYF.

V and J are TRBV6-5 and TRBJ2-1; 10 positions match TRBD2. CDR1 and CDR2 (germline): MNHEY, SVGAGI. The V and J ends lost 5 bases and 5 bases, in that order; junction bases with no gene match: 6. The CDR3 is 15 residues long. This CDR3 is CASSRSGRADNEQFF. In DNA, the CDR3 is TGTGCCAGCAGTAGGAGCGGGAGGGCCGACAATGAGCAGTTCTTC.

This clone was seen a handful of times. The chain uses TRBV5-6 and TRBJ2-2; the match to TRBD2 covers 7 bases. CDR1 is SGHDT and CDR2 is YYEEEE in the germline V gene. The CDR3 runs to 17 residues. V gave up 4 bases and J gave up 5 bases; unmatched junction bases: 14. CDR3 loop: CASSGSGLVFRTGELFF. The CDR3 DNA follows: TGTGCCAGCAGCGGCAGCGGACTAGTTTTTAGGACCGGGGAGCTGTTTTTT.

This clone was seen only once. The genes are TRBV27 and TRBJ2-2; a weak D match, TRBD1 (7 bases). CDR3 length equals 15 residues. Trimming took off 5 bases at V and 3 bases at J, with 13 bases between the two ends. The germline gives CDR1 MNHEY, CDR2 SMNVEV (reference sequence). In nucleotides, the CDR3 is TGTGCCAGCAGTCGGGGGACAGCGTACACCGGGGAGCTGTTTTTT. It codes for CASSRGTAYTGELFF.